Listed below are T cell receptor beta chains from one sample, sequenced in a study of T cells in Graves' hyperthyroidism and ophthalmopathy. TCRdb reanalysed the multiplex PCR reads using MiXCR and keeps one entry per CDR3 protein. The data hold 500,000 to 550,000 distinct CDR3 sequences, with 20% to 25% observed a single time. Source material: blood. Receptor source: a man between 18 and 29 years old with Graves' hyperthyroidism. Both conserved end residues are part of each CDR3. D genes are given only for firm matches. Size is omitted from some rows. Given values are once, few, many or a class for expanded clones.

d_gene	abundance	j_gene	v_gene	CDR3nt	CDR3aa
NA	NA	TRBJ1-3	TRBV12-3/TRBV12-4	TGTGCCAGCGGGGATTCGGACGTTCCGAAGCCCATATATTTT	CASGDSDVPKPIYF
NA	many	TRBJ1-2	TRBV9	TGTGCCAGCAGCGCTCCCATAGGGAGTATCGGCCGGGGGGGCTACACCTTC	CASSAPIGSIGRGGYTF
NA	few	TRBJ2-2	TRBV6-1	TGTGCCAGCACGGCCTCGAACACCGGGGGGCTGTTTTTT	CASTASNTGGLFF
NA	few	TRBJ1-1	TRBV4-1	TGCGCCAGCACCGATTCGGGGGCAGGGAACACTGAAGCTTTCTTT	CASTDSGAGNTEAFF
NA	many	TRBJ1-1	TRBV2	TGTGCCAGCAGTTCTGCTCGGTTGGTCACTGAAGCTTTCTTT	CASSSARLVTEAFF
NA	many	TRBJ2-5	TRBV29-1	TGCAGCGTTGTGGAGGCTCGGGAGACCCAGTACTTC	CSVVEARETQYF
TRBD2	many	TRBJ2-7	TRBV28	TGTGCCAGCAGTTTTAGCGGGGGGCCTTCCAACGAGCAGTACTTC	CASSFSGGPSNEQYF
NA	many	TRBJ1-1	TRBV6-1	TGTGCCAGCATCGGCGGAGGGAACACTGAAGCTTTCTTT	CASIGGGNTEAFF
NA	NA	TRBJ2-7	TRBV28	TGTGCCAGCAGCCGGAGGGGGCATAGGTCCTACGAGCAGTACTTC	CASSRRGHRSYEQYF
NA	NA	TRBJ2-3	TRBV19	TGTGCCAGTAGTCCCCTTGACAGCACAGATACGCAGTATTTT	CASSPLDSTDTQYF
TRBD1	many	TRBJ1-1	TRBV30	TGTGCCTGGAGCCTCGGGACAGGGGGATCAATGAACACTGAAGCTTTCTTT	CAWSLGTGGSMNTEAFF
TRBD1	NA	TRBJ2-7	TRBV7-9	TGTGCCAGCAGCTCCTACGGGGACAGGGCCGACGAGCAGTACTTC	CASSSYGDRADEQYF
NA	NA	TRBJ2-7	TRBV6-1	TGTGCCAGCGCAGGGCCCGAGCAGTACTTC	CASAGPEQYF
NA	few	TRBJ2-7	TRBV11-2	TGTGCCAGCAGCCACCGATCCGGGGGCTCCTACGAGCAGTACTTC	CASSHRSGGSYEQYF
NA	many	TRBJ1-1	TRBV4-1	TGCGCCAGCAGCCCGAGGAGGACGGCGAACACTGAAGCTTTCTTT	CASSPRRTANTEAFF
NA	few	TRBJ2-7	TRBV11-1	TGTGTCAGCAGCCCAGTAGGGGATACCGGCTCCTACGAGCAGTACTTC	CVSSPVGDTGSYEQYF
NA	few	TRBJ2-5	TRBV28	TGTGCCAGCAGTTTTTCTCGGGGGCTGGAAGAGACCCAGTACTTC	CASSFSRGLEETQYF
TRBD1	many	TRBJ1-1	TRBV11-1	TGTGCCAGCAGCTTACGGGACAGGGCCACTGAAGCTTTCTTT	CASSLRDRATEAFF
NA	many	TRBJ1-2	TRBV6-1	TGTGCCAGCAGTACCTCAGCGGGTGGTGGCTATGGCTACACCTTC	CASSTSAGGGYGYTF
NA	few	TRBJ2-3	TRBV12-3/TRBV12-4	TGTGCCAGCAGTTTCGGAGGGGGCGGTACGCAGTATTTT	CASSFGGGGTQYF
NA	many	TRBJ2-5	TRBV11-2	TGTGCCAGCAGCTTAGGCGGTGGGGGCAGGGGAGAGACCCAGTACTTC	CASSLGGGGRGETQYF
TRBD1	many	TRBJ2-5	TRBV7-9	TGTGCCAGCAGCTTGACAGGGGGACAAGAGACCCAGTACTTC	CASSLTGGQETQYF
NA	few	TRBJ2-7	TRBV7-9	TGTGCCAGCAGCTCCTGGGACGGGGACTTCTACGAGCAGTACTTC	CASSSWDGDFYEQYF
NA	NA	TRBJ1-2	TRBV19	TGTGCCAGTAGTATGGAACCGACTTACTATGGCTACACCTTC	CASSMEPTYYGYTF
TRBD1	many	TRBJ1-2	TRBV28	TGTGCCAGCAGTCCAAAAGTTTACCGGGACAGGGATCTCTATGGCTACACCTTC	CASSPKVYRDRDLYGYTF
NA	few	TRBJ1-2	TRBV4-1	TGCGCCAGCAGCCAAGACAGGGGATATTCTTATGGCTACACCTTC	CASSQDRGYSYGYTF
NA	many	TRBJ2-6	TRBV25-1	TGTGCCAGCAGTGACGCCAGGGCTGGGGCCAACGTCCTGACTTTC	CASSDARAGANVLTF
NA	few	TRBJ2-7	TRBV30	TGTGCCTGGAGTGTAGGGAACCTCTACGAGCAGTACTTC	CAWSVGNLYEQYF
NA	many	TRBJ1-3	TRBV28	TGTGCCAGCAGCTTTGGCGGCTCTGGAAACACCATATATTTT	CASSFGGSGNTIYF
TRBD2	many	TRBJ2-5	TRBV7-3	TGTGCCAGCAGCCCAAGCGGGACTAGCTGGGAGACCCAGTACTTC	CASSPSGTSWETQYF
NA	NA	TRBJ2-7	TRBV12-3/TRBV12-4	TGTGCCAGCAGCCTGACAGGATCACCGGGGGAGCAGTACTTC	CASSLTGSPGEQYF
NA	many	TRBJ1-2	TRBV29-1	TGCAGCGTTCGGGGGCTACAAGCTAACTATGGCTACACCTTC	CSVRGLQANYGYTF
NA	NA	TRBJ1-1	TRBV2	TGTGCCAGCAGTGAAGCCTGGGGAACTGAAGCTTTCTTT	CASSEAWGTEAFF
NA	many	TRBJ2-7	TRBV28	TGTGCCAGCAGTTCCGACCTGAGGGTCCACGAGCAGTACTTC	CASSSDLRVHEQYF
TRBD1	few	TRBJ1-5	TRBV29-1	TGCAGCGTTGGGGGACAGGGCAATCAGCCCCAGCATTTT	CSVGGQGNQPQHF
NA	many	TRBJ1-1	TRBV6-1	TGTGCCAGCAGTATAAAAATGAAGAGCACTGAAGCTTTCTTT	CASSIKMKSTEAFF
NA	NA	TRBJ1-1	TRBV27	TGTGCCAGCAGTGGCTTAAGGGCTGAAGCTTTCTTT	CASSGLRAEAFF
TRBD1	few	TRBJ2-7	TRBV5-1	TGCGCCAGCAGCCCCCGGGACAGGGCAAACGAGCAGTACTTC	CASSPRDRANEQYF
NA	many	TRBJ1-1	TRBV5-1	TGCGCCAGCAGCTTGGATTTCATGAACACTGAAGCTTTCTTT	CASSLDFMNTEAFF
NA	NA	TRBJ2-6	TRBV7-9	TGTGCCAGCAGCCACGAAACCCTCGGGGCCAACGTCCTGACTTTC	CASSHETLGANVLTF
NA	many	TRBJ2-2	TRBV28	TGTGCCAGCAGTTCCCCAATTCATCAGGCGCACCAGAACACCGGGGAGCTGTTTTTT	CASSSPIHQAHQNTGELFF
NA	few	TRBJ2-2	TRBV9	TGTGCCAGCAGCGTAGACGAGGTGACCGGGGAGCTGTTTTTT	CASSVDEVTGELFF
NA	few	TRBJ1-6	TRBV20-1	TGCAGTGCCCCGTTGGAAGTAAATTCACCCCTCCACTTT	CSAPLEVNSPLHF
TRBD1	many	TRBJ2-7	TRBV5-5	TGTGCCAGCAGCATAGGGACAGGGCCCTCCTACGAGCAGTACTTC	CASSIGTGPSYEQYF
NA	many	TRBJ1-2	TRBV2	TGTGCCAGCACCGCGGGGGGCTATGGCTACACCTTC	CASTAGGYGYTF
NA	many	TRBJ1-1	TRBV6-1	TGTGCCAGCAGTGTAAACCAGGGCACTGAAGCTTTCTTT	CASSVNQGTEAFF
TRBD1	NA	TRBJ2-2	TRBV24-1	TGTGCCACCAGTGATTTAAGGGGGACAGGGGGCGATTCCGGGGAGCTGTTTTTT	CATSDLRGTGGDSGELFF